A selection of T cell receptor beta chains follows, all from one sample in a study of blood T cell repertoires in COVID-19. TCRdb's table, derived via immunoSEQ multiplex PCR, lists solely in-frame clones and lacks some. Among tens of thousands of clones listed, over 60% were seen once. Sequencing was done on a sample of peripheral blood. The receptors here all came from an elderly woman with active or convalescent COVID-19. CDR3s include the opening cysteine and the closing phenylalanine or tryptophan. A D gene is named only where the DNA matches it firmly. The size of a clone is reported for some rows only, either as once, few or many, or as a class for expanded clones.

clone size: .
D gene: TRBD2
V gene: TRBV5-1
J gene: TRBJ2-3
CDR3 protein: CASRVASGSDTQYF
CDR3 DNA: TGCGCCAGCAGGGTGGCTAGCGGATCAGATACGCAGTATTTT

clone size: .
D gene: .
V gene: TRBV10-1
J gene: TRBJ2-7
CDR3 protein: CATRDSTAHPCWRTGGEQYF
CDR3 DNA: TGCGCCACCAGGGACAGTACGGCACACCCTTGTTGGCGAACGGGGGGCGAGCAGTACTTC

clone size: .
D gene: .
V gene: TRBV7-2
J gene: TRBJ2-1
CDR3 protein: CASSPPGKGSYNEQFF
CDR3 DNA: TGTGCCAGCAGCCCCCCCGGGAAGGGCTCATACAATGAGCAGTTCTTC

clone size: .
D gene: .
V gene: TRBV5-1
J gene: TRBJ2-2
CDR3 protein: CASSLVRDTGELFF
CDR3 DNA: TGCGCCAGCAGCTTGGTTCGGGACACCGGGGAGCTGTTTTTT

clone size: few
D gene: .
V gene: TRBV30
J gene: TRBJ1-1
CDR3 protein: CAWSRLEAEAFF
CDR3 DNA: TGTGCCTGGAGTCGGTTGGAGGCCGAAGCTTTCTTT

clone size: .
D gene: TRBD1
V gene: TRBV6-6
J gene: TRBJ1-6
CDR3 protein: CASSRQGPNSGSYNSPLHF
CDR3 DNA: TGTGCCAGCAGTCGACAGGGGCCAAATTCGGGCTCCTATAATTCACCCCTCCACTTT

clone size: few
D gene: .
V gene: TRBV12-5
J gene: TRBJ2-1
CDR3 protein: CASGSLFGEQFF
CDR3 DNA: TGTGCTAGTGGTTCCCTTTTCGGGGAGCAGTTCTTC

clone size: .
D gene: TRBD2
V gene: TRBV7-9
J gene: TRBJ2-1
CDR3 protein: CASSLGKAKGREQFF
CDR3 DNA: TGTGCCAGCAGCTTAGGCAAGGCTAAGGGGAGGGAACAGTTCTTC

clone size: .
D gene: .
V gene: TRBV2
J gene: TRBJ1-1
CDR3 protein: CASSRRSGGGTEAFF
CDR3 DNA: TGTGCCAGTAGCAGAAGGTCGGGGGGCGGCACTGAAGCTTTCTTT

clone size: .
D gene: .
V gene: TRBV3-1/TRBV3-2
J gene: TRBJ1-1
CDR3 protein: CASSPGGNTEAFF
CDR3 DNA: TGTGCCAGCAGTCCGGGGGGTAACACTGAAGCTTTCTTT